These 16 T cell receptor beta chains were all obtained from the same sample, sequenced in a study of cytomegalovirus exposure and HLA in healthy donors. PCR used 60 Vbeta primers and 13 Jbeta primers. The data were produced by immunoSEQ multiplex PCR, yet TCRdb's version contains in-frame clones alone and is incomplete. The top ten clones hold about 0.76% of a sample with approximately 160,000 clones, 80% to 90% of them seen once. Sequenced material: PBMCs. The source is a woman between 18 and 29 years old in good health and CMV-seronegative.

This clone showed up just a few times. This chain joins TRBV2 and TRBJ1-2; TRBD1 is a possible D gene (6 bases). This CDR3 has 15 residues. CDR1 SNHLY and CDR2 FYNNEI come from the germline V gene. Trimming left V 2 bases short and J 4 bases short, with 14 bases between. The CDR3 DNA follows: TGTGCCAGCAGTGAACCGAGACAGGATCCCTATGGCTACACCTTC. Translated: CASSEPRQDPYGYTF.

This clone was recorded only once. The CDR3 DNA is TGTGCCAGCAGCCCCCTTCGGGGGGCCAAAGAGCAGTACTTC. Translation gives CASSPLRGAKEQYF. This rearrangement joins TRBV11-2 to TRBJ2-7, with TRBD2 as a possible D gene (7 bases). The V gene lost 5 bases and the J gene lost 7 bases, with 18 bases spanning the gap. The CDR3 is 14 residues long. The germline gives CDR1 SGHAT, CDR2 FQNNGV.

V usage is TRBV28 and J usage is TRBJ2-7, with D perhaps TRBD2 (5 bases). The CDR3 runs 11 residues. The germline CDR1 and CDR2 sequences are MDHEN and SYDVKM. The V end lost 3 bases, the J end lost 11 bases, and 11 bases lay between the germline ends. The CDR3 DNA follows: TGTGCCAGCAGTTTTCCCGGGATGGAGTACTTC. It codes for CASSFPGMEYF.

The CDR3 region is CAWTGDETQYF. The CDR3 DNA reads TGTGCCTGGACGGGAGACGAGACCCAGTACTTC. The chain carries TRBV30 and TRBJ2-5; maybe TRBD2 (6 bases). The germline V gene encodes CDR1 GTSNPN and CDR2 SVGIG (reference sequence). This CDR3 has 11 residues. Trimming removed 4 bases from V and 5 bases from J, with 8 bases in between.

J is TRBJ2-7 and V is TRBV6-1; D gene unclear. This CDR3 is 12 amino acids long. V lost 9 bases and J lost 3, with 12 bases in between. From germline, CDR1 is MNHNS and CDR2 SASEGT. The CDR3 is CASALEVYEQYF. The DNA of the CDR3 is TGTGCCAGTGCCCTTGAGGTCTACGAGCAGTACTTC.

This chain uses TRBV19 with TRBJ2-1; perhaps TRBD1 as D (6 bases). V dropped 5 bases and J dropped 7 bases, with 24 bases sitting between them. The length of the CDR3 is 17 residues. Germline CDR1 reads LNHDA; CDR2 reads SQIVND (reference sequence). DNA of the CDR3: TGTGCCAGTAGTGGTATCAGGACAGCCGGGGACAAGAATGAGCAGTTCTTC. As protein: CASSGIRTAGDKNEQFF. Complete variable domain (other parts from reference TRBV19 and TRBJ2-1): DGGITQSPKYLFRKEGQNVTLSCEQNLNHDAMYWYRQDPGQGLRLIYYSQIVNDFQKGDIAEGYSVSREKKESFPLTVTSAQKNPTAFYLCASSGIRTAGDKNEQFFGPGTRLTVL.

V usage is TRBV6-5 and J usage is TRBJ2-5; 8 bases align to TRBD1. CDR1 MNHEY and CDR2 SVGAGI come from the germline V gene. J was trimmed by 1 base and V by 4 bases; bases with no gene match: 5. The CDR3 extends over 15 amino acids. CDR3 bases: TGTGCCAGCAGTTGGCAGGGGGCCTTCCAAGAGACCCAGTACTTC. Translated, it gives CASSWQGAFQETQYF.

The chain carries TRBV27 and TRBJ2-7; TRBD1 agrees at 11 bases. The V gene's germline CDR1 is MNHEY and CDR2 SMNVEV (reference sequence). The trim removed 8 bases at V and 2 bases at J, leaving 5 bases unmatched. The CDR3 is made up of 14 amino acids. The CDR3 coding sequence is TGTGCCAGCGGGAGGACAGGGGGCGCCTACGAGCAGTACTTC. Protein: CASGRTGGAYEQYF.

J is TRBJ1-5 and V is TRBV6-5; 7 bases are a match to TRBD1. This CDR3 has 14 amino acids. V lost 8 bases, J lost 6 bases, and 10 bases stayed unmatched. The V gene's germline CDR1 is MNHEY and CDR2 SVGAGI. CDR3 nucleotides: TGTGCCAGCGGAACTGGACAGGCGGGTCAGCCCCAGCATTTT. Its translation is CASGTGQAGQPQHF.

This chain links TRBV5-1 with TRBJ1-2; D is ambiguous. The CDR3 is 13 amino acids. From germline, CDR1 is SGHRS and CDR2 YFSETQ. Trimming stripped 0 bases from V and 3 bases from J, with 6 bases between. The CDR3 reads CASSLGTYYGYTF. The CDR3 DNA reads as TGCGCCAGCAGCTTGGGAACATACTATGGCTACACCTTC.

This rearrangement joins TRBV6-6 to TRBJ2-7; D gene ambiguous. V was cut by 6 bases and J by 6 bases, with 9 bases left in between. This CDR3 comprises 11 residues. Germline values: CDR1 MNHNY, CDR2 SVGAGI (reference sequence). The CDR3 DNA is TGTGCCAGCAGCCGCGATCGCGAGCAGTACTTC. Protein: CASSRDREQYF.

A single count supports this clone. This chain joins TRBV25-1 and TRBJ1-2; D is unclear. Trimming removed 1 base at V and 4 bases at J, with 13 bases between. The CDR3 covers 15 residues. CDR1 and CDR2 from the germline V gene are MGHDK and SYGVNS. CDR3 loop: CASSESGRPPYGYTF. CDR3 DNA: TGTGCCAGCAGTGAATCAGGCAGGCCCCCCTATGGCTACACCTTC.

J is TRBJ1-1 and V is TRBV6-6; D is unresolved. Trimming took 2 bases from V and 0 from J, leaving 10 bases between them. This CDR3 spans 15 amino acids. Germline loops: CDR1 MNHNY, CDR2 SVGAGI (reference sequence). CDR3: CASSYDPGLNTEAFF. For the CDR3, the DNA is TGTGCCAGCAGTTACGACCCGGGGTTGAACACTGAAGCTTTCTTT.

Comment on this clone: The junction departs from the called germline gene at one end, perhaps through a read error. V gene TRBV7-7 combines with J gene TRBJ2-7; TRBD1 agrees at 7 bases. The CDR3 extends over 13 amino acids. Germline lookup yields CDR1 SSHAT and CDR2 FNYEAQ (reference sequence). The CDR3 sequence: CASNRGRRTGCYF. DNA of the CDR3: TGTGCTAGCAACAGAGGAAGGCGGACAGGCTGTTACTTC.

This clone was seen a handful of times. The CDR3 DNA follows: TGCGCCAGCAGCCAGGGGGGACGGGATTCACCCCTCCACTTT. Translated, it gives CASSQGGRDSPLHF. The genes are TRBV5-1 and TRBJ1-6; the match to TRBD1 covers 7 bases. The CDR3 is made up of 14 amino acids. The germline V gene encodes CDR1 SGHRS and CDR2 YFSETQ. Trimming cost V 4 bases and J 8 bases; bases outside gene matches: 6.

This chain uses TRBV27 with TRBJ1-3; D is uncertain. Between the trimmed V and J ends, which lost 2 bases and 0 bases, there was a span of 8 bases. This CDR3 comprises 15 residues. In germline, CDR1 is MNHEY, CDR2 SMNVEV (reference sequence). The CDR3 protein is CASSLRGASGNTIYF. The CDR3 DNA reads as TGTGCCAGCAGTTTACGCGGTGCCTCTGGAAACACCATATATTTT.